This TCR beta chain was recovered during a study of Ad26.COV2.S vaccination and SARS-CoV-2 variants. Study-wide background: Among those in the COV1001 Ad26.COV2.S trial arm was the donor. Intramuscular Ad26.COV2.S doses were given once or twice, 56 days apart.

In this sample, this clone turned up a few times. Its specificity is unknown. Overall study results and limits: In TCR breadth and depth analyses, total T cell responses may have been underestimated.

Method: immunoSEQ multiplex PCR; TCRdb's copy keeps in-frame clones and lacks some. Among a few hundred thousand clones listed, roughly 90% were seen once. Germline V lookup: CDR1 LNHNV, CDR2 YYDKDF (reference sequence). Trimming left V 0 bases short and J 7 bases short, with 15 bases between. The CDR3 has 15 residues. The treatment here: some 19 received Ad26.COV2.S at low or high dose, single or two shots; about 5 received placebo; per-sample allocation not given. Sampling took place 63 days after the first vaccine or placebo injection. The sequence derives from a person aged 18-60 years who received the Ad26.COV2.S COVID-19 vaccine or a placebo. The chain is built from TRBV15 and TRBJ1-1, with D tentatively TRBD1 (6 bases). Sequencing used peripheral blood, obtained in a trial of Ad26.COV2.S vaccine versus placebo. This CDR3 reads CATSRDRSGDGEAFF. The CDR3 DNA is TGTGCCACCAGCAGAGATAGGTCAGGGGACGGTGAAGCTTTCTTT.